The clone carrying this T cell receptor beta chain was detected a few times. Its target is unknown. The CDR3 is made up of 13 amino acids. Per germline, CDR1 SQVTM and CDR2 ANQGSEA. The source of the sample is a study of T-cell memory formation after mild COVID-19. Study-level background: The two donors had largely donor-specific TCR clusters. Findings of the study overall: Prior to infection, memory already included some responding clones, suggesting cross-reactive memory joined. Clones contracting across day 15 to 85 had a balanced CD4/CD8 profile; later expanding clones leaned CD4+.

Sample barcodes and UMIs were carried by the TCR alpha and TCR beta cDNA libraries that 5'RACE generated with constant-segment primers. TCRdb reprocessed the 5' RACE reads with MiXCR, giving one entry per CDR3 protein. The sample contains approximately 290,000 distinct CDR3 sequences, roughly 8.2% of which appear only once. The sample consisted of PBMCs or a T cell subset sorted from them (not recorded which). This chain links TRBV29-1 with TRBJ2-2; 9 bases line up with TRBD2. This TCR derives from a man younger than 30 who had mild COVID-19 (a few samples of this study predate the infection). Cell type and time point are not known. CDR3 DNA: TGCACCACGACTAGCGGAAACACCGGGGAGCTGTTTTTT. Translation gives CTTTSGNTGELFF.